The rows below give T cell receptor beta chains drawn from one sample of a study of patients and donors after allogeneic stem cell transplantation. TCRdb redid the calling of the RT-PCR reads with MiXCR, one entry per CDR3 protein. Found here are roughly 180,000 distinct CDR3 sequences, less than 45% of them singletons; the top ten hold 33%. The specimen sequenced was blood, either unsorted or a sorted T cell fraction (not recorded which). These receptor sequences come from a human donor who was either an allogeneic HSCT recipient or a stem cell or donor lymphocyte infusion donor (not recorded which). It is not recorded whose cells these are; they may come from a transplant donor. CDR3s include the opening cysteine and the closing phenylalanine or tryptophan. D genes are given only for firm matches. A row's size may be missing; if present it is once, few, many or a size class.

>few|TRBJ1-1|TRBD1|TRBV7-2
TGTGCCAGCAGCCTATTGACAGGGGGCACTGAAGCTTTCTTT
CASSLLTGGTEAFF
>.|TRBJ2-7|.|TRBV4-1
TGCGCCAGCAGCCAATCTTCTCGGGGCAACGAGCAGTACTTC
CASSQSSRGNEQYF
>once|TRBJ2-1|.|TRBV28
TGTGCCAGCGAGGAATCGGGAGACTCCTACAATGAGCAGTTCTTC
CASEESGDSYNEQFF
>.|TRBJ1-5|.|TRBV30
TGTGCCTGGAGGGTCGCGAGCAATCAGCCCCAGCATTTT
CAWRVASNQPQHF
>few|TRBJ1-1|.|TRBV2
TGTGCCCGTGAGAGCGGCACTGAAGCTTTCTTT
CARESGTEAFF
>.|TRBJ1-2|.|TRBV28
TGTGCCAGCAGTGCTCTTTACGAGAGGTTATCCGACTACACCTTC
CASSALYERLSDYTF
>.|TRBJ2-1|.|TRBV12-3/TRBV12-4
TGTGCCAGCAGCTCCCCACGGGGTGAGCAGTTCTTC
CASSSPRGEQFF
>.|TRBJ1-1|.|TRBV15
TGTGCCACCGAACTAAGGGGCGTGAACACTGAAGCTTTCTTT
CATELRGVNTEAFF
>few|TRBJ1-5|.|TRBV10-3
TGTGCCATCAAACGAAGCCGCAATCAGCCCCAGCATTTT
CAIKRSRNQPQHF
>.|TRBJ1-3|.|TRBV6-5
TGTGCCAGCAGTGGGACGTCTGGAAACACCATATATTTT
CASSGTSGNTIYF
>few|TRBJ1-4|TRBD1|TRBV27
TGTGCCAGCAGTTTGACAGGGAAGGATGAAAAACTGTTTTTT
CASSLTGKDEKLFF
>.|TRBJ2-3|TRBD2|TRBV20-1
TGCAGTGCTCCCTCCCGGACTAGCGGGCTTACAGATACGCAGTATTTT
CSAPSRTSGLTDTQYF
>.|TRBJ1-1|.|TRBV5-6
TGTACCAGCAGCCTTAGGCTGGTCATAGAGAACACTGAAGCTTTCTTT
CTSSLRLVIENTEAFF
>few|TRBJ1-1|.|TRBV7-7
TGTGCTAGCAGCTTAGCGAGGAATCCGGGCATGAACACTGAAGCTTTCTTT
CASSLARNPGMNTEAFF
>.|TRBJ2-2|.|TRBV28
TGTGCCAGCAGTTTAGGCGGAGACACCGGGGAGCTGTTTTTT
CASSLGGDTGELFF
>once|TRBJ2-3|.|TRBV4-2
TGTGCCAGCAGCCAAGCGGACTCGAAGATACGCAGGTATTTT
CASSQADSKIRRYF
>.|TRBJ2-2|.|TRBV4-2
TGTGCCAGCACCCATGTAGGGGAAAGTACCGGGGAGCTGTTTTTT
CASTHVGESTGELFF
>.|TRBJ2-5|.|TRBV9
TGTGCCAGCAGCGGCGGGACAGTACAAGAGACCCAGTACTTC
CASSGGTVQETQYF
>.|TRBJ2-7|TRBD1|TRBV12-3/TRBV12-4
TGTGCCAGCAGTCAAACAGGGGGCTACGAGCAGTACTTC
CASSQTGGYEQYF
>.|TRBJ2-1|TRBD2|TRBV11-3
TGTGCCAGCAGCTTAGAGGGCCCGGGGGGTATCGGCAATGAGCAGTTCTTC
CASSLEGPGGIGNEQFF
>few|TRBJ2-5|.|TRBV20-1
TGCAGTGCTAGGAGACCCCAACAAGAGACCCAGTACTTC
CSARRPQQETQYF
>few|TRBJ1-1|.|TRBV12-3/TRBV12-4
TGTGCCAGCAGACCGTCCGGGACTGAAGCTTTCTTT
CASRPSGTEAFF
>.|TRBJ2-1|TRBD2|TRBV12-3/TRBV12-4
TGTGCCAGCAATCCGGGACTAGCGGGAGGCGAGCAGTTCTTC
CASNPGLAGGEQFF
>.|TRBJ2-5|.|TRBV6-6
TGTGCCAGCACTACCGTTAGCGGAGAAGAGACCCAGTACTTC
CASTTVSGEETQYF
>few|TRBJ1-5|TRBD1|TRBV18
TGTGCCAGCTCACCAGACAGGGATCAGCCCCAGCATTTT
CASSPDRDQPQHF
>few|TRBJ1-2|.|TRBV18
TGTGCCAGCTCACCACAAGGGACGCGGGGCTACACCTTC
CASSPQGTRGYTF
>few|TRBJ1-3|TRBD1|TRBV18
TGTGCCAGCTCACCGCGGACAGGGGTTTCTGGAAACACCATATATTTT
CASSPRTGVSGNTIYF
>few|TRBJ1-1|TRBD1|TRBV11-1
TGTGCCAGCACCTCCCACAGGGGGATCATGAACACTGAAGCTTTCTTT
CASTSHRGIMNTEAFF
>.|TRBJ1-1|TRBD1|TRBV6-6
TGTGCCAGCAGTTTCGGGACAGAGTCTTACTCCACTGAAGCTTTCTTT
CASSFGTESYSTEAFF
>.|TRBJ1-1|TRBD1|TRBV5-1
TGCGCCAGCAGCAGAAGGACAGGGGAAAACACTGAAGCTTTCTTT
CASSRRTGENTEAFF
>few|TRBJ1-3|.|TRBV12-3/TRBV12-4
TGTGCCAGCAGTCCCCGTGGGGTAAGGGGAAACACCATATATTTT
CASSPRGVRGNTIYF
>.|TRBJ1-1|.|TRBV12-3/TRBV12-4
TGTGCCAGCAGTCTACCGGAACAGGTTAATACTGAAGCTTTCTTT
CASSLPEQVNTEAFF
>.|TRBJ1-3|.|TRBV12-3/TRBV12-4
TGTGCCAGTGGGGGGGTAGAAAACACCATATATTTT
CASGGVENTIYF
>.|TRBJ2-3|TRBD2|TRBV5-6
TGTGCCAGCAGTCCGGGACTAGCGGATAGCACAGATACGCAGTATTTT
CASSPGLADSTDTQYF
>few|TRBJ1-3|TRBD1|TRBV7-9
TGTGCCAGCAGCGTTTACAGGGGAAGCTCTGGAAACACCATATATTTT
CASSVYRGSSGNTIYF
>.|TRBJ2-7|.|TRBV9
TGTGCCAGCAGCGTCGGGACCATTCGATCGATTCACGAGCAGTACTTC
CASSVGTIRSIHEQYF
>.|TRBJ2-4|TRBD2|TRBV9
TGTGCCAGCAGCGTAGCGGGAGGGCCGAAAAACATTCAGTACTTC
CASSVAGGPKNIQYF
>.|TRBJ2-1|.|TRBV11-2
TGTGCCAGCAGCTCTACTAGCCCGTGGCAGTTCTTC
CASSSTSPWQFF
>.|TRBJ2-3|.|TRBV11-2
TGTGCCAGCAGTCCCCACCCGGGGAACACAGATACGCAGTATTTT
CASSPHPGNTDTQYF
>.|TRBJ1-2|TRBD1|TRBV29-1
TGCAGCGTTGAAGCCCTGGACAGGTCTGGCTATGGCTACACCTTC
CSVEALDRSGYGYTF
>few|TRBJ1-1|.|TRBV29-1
TGCAGCCCAGAAGGGGGGATGGCTTTCTTT
CSPEGGMAFF
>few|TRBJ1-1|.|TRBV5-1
TGCGCCAGCAGCTTGGTCCAGGGAAATTCGGAAGCTTTCTTT
CASSLVQGNSEAFF
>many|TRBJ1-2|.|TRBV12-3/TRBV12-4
TGTGCCAGCACCTTAGGACAGTTCTATGGCTACACCTTC
CASTLGQFYGYTF
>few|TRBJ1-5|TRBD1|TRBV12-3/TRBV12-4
TGTGCCAGCACCTCGACAGGGGTTGGGCAGCCCCAGCATTTT
CASTSTGVGQPQHF
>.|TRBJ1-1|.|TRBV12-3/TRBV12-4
TGTGCCAGCAGTTTGGGACCCCCCACTGAAGCTTTCTTT
CASSLGPPTEAFF
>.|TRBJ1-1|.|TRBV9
TGTGCCAGCAGCACATACCTGACGTTGGGGCACACTGAAGCTTTCTTT
CASSTYLTLGHTEAFF
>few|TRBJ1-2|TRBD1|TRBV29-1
TGCAGCGTACGACAGGGAGGCGGCTACACCTTC
CSVRQGGGYTF
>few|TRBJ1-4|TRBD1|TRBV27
TGTGCCAGCAGTTGGATACCCTCGACAGGGGGTAATGAAAAACTGTTTTTT
CASSWIPSTGGNEKLFF
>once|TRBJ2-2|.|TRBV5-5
TGTGCCAGCAGCTTGCCCCGGATAACCACCGGGGAGCTGTTTTTT
CASSLPRITTGELFF
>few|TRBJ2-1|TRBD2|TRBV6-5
TGTGCCAGCAGTTACTCCCCTAGCGGGGGCCGGAATGAGCAGTTCTTC
CASSYSPSGGRNEQFF
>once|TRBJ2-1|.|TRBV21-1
TGTGCCAGCAGCCAAGGGCAGGGTTGGCTCAATGAGCAGTTCTTC
CASSQGQGWLNEQFF
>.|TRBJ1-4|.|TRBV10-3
TGTGCCATCAGCCCAGGAGCAACTAATGAAAAACTGTTTTTT
CAISPGATNEKLFF
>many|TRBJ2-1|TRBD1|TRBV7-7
TGTGCCAGCAGCGTCGACAGGGGTAATGAGCAGTTCTTC
CASSVDRGNEQFF
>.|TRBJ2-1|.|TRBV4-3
TGCGCCAGCAGCCACGGACTTTCCACCTACAATGAGCAGTTCTTC
CASSHGLSTYNEQFF
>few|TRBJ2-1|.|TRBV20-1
TGCAGTGCTAGAGATTATCGGACTGAACCTGTTGAGCAGTTCTTC
CSARDYRTEPVEQFF
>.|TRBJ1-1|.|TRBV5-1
TGCGCCAGCAGCTTCTCCGAATCTGAAGCTTTCTTT
CASSFSESEAFF
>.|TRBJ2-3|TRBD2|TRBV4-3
TGCGCCAGCAGCCCGACTAGCGGCACAGATAAGCAGTATTTT
CASSPTSGTDKQYF
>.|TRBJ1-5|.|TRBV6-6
TGTGCCAGCAGTTATGAGGCTCAGCCCCAGCATTTT
CASSYEAQPQHF
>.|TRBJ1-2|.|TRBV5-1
TGCGCCAGCAGCTTGGAACGGGGATTTAATGGCTACACCTTC
CASSLERGFNGYTF
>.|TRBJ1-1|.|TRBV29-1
TGCAGCGTTGAACGTAGGGGGGACACTGAAGCTTTCTTT
CSVERRGDTEAFF